This note documents a single T cell receptor (beta chain) sequence. The CDR3 is 16 residues long. The germline V gene encodes CDR1 SGDLS and CDR2 YYNGEE. J lost 4 bases, V lost 0 bases, and 9 bases had no gene match. Participants spanned ages about 18 to 100 years and resided in roughly 22 US areas. Each participant's cohort was designated according to participant-reported clinical history. These data come from a study of blood T cell repertoires in COVID-19. Original analysis: Quantification of nucleated cells was approximated via reference gene primer amplification. Produced via immunoSEQ multiplex PCR; TCRdb's table is partial and in-frame only. The V and J calls and the clone size are those of that table, but D and trimming were determined from the DNA. The repertoire holds 350,000 to 550,000 clones, 70% to 90% seen once, with approximately 2% in the top ten.

The V and J genes are TRBV9 and TRBJ1-2, with 7 nucleotides matching TRBD1. The sequencing input was PBMCs or T cells enriched from blood (not recorded which). The clonotype originates from a woman aged 18-35 years with acute COVID-19. Here the CDR3 reads CASSVATIGTVYGYTF. The CDR3 DNA follows: TGTGCCAGCAGCGTAGCTACGATCGGGACAGTCTATGGCTACACCTTC.